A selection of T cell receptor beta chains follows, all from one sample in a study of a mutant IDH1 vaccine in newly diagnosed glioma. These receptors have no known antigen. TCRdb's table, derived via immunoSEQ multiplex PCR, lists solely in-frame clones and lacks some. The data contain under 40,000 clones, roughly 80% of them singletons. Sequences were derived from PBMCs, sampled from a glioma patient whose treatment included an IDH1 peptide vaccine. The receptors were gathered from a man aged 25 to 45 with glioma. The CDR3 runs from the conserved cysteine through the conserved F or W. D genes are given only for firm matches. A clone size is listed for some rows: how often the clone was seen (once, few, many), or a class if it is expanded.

CASSLGAGTGDEKLFF,TGCGCCAGCAGCTTGGGGGCCGGGACAGGGGATGAAAAACTGTTTTTT,NA,TRBJ1-4,TRBV5-1,TRBD1
CASSEVQGVGTGELFF,TGTGCCAGCAGTGAAGTTCAGGGAGTGGGCACCGGGGAGCTGTTTTTT,NA,TRBJ2-2,TRBV6-1,NA
CASSDKLDFNSPLHF,TGTGCCAGCAGTGATAAGTTGGACTTTAATTCACCCCTCCACTTT,NA,TRBJ1-6,TRBV6-1,NA
CASSLGTEPYEQYF,TGTGCCAGCAGCCTGGGGACGGAGCCCTACGAGCAGTACTTC,few,TRBJ2-7,TRBV7-8,NA
CASSQEEAGVYNEQFF,TGCGCCAGCAGCCAAGAGGAAGCGGGGGTCTACAATGAGCAGTTCTTC,NA,TRBJ2-1,TRBV4-1,TRBD2
CASSTRTTDTQYF,TGCGCCAGCAGTACAAGGACAACGGATACGCAGTATTTT,once,TRBJ2-3,TRBV10-1,NA
CASSLGRAGSYEQYF,TGTGCCAGCAGCTTGGGGCGGGCCGGGTCCTACGAGCAGTACTTC,once,TRBJ2-7,TRBV5-4,NA
CASSPTGGSSYEQYF,TGCGCCAGCAGTCCGACAGGGGGGAGCTCCTACGAGCAGTACTTC,once,TRBJ2-7,TRBV10-1,TRBD1
CASSIMMGPSETQYF,TGTGCCAGCAGCATTATGATGGGACCGTCGGAGACCCAGTACTTC,NA,TRBJ2-5,TRBV9,NA
CASTGGPRNEKLFF,TGTGCCTCCACCGGGGGACCGCGTAATGAAAAACTGTTTTTT,NA,TRBJ1-4,TRBV30,NA
CASSQVGNYEQYF,TGCGCCAGCAGCCAAGTTGGGAACTACGAGCAGTACTTC,NA,TRBJ2-7,TRBV4-3,NA
CASSLGAGTGGYNEQFF,TGCGCCAGCAGCTTGGGCGCCGGGACAGGGGGGTACAATGAGCAGTTCTTC,NA,TRBJ2-1,TRBV5-1,TRBD1
CAWSPEGPQSNQPQHF,TGTGCCTGGAGTCCCGAGGGACCGCAGAGCAATCAGCCCCAGCATTTT,NA,TRBJ1-5,TRBV30,NA
CASSYGQDQETQYF,TGTGCCAGCAGTTACGGACAGGACCAAGAGACCCAGTACTTC,NA,TRBJ2-5,TRBV6-5,TRBD1
CASSWGGRHEKLFF,TGTGCCAGCAGCTGGGGGGGGCGTCATGAAAAACTGTTTTTT,NA,TRBJ1-4,TRBV27,NA
CASSQQAGVRDTQYF,TGCGCCAGCAGCCAGCAAGCAGGGGTCCGGGATACGCAGTATTTT,NA,TRBJ2-3,TRBV4-3,NA
CASSQVRTVNNGQFF,TGCGCCAGCAGCCAAGTTAGGACTGTCAATAATGGGCAGTTCTTC,NA,TRBJ2-1,TRBV4-1,NA
CASSSLAGELETQYF,TGTGCCAGCAGTTCACTAGCGGGAGAATTAGAGACCCAGTACTTC,NA,TRBJ2-5,TRBV25-1,TRBD2
CASSPPGEVTEAFF,TGTGCCAGCTCACCACCCGGAGAGGTAACTGAAGCTTTCTTT,NA,TRBJ1-1,TRBV18,NA
CASSFERYNSPLHF,TGTGCCAGCAGCTTTGAGCGGTATAATTCACCCCTCCACTTT,NA,TRBJ1-6,TRBV5-5,NA